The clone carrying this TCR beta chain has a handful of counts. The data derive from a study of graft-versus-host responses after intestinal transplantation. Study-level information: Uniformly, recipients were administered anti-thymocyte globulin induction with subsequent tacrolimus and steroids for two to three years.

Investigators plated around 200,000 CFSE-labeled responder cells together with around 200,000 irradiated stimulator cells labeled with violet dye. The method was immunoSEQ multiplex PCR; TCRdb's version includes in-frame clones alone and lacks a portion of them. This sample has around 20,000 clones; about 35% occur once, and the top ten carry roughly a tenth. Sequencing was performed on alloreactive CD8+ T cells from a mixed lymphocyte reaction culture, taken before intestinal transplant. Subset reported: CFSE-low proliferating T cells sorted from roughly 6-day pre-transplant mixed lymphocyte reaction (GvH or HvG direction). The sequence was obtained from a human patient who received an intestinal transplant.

The CDR3 DNA reads as TGTGCCAGCAGTGATTGGCTCGGCGAGACCCAGTACTTC. It codes for CASSDWLGETQYF. The chain combines TRBV6-1 with TRBJ2-5; no clear D gene. Trimming stripped 3 bases from V and 5 bases from J, with 10 bases between. Germline CDR1 reads MNHNS; CDR2 reads SASEGT. The CDR3 loop spans 13 amino acids.